These 12 T cell receptor beta chains share one sample of origin, sequenced in a study of T cell changes during pregnancy in multiple sclerosis (dated by TCRdb to between 2017 and 2020). To prepare the library, the immunoSEQ multiplex PCR assay was applied. TCRdb stores this immuneACCESS table with in-frame sequences only. Part of the clones is absent; in the studies checked, under half of the shortfall reflects unresolved V genes, and no reason is known for the rest. The sample table shows 30,000 or so clones, and about 83% are seen once. Approximately 8.3% of the sample comes from the top ten. The source material was CD8+ T cells from peripheral blood mononuclear cells, sampled after pregnancy. Receptor source: a female donor with multiple sclerosis, enrolled in a pregnancy study.

V and J are TRBV5-1 and TRBJ2-2; TRBD1 is a possible D gene (6 bases). CDR3 size: 16 residues. Germline loops: CDR1 SGHRS, CDR2 YFSETQ. The V gene lost 8 bases and the J gene lost 6 bases, with 23 bases spanning the gap. The CDR3 bases are TGCGCCAGTTGGGACCGGGACAAATCCGGCGCCGGGGAGCTGTTTTTT. It translates to CASWDRDKSGAGELFF.

CDR3 protein: CASSVAGGPYNEQFF. As DNA, the CDR3 is TGTGCCAGCAGTGTAGCGGGGGGCCCTTACAATGAGCAGTTCTTC. The chain links TRBV27 to TRBJ2-1; 10 bases agree with TRBD2. This CDR3 has 15 amino acids. The V gene end was trimmed by 5 bases and the J gene end by 4 bases; junction bases not matched to a gene: 5. Germline V gene sequence: CDR1 MNHEY, CDR2 SMNVEV (reference sequence).

This clone was found many times. The chain has TRBV6-4 and TRBJ2-1; D might be TRBD2 (5 bases). V lost 0 bases and J lost 3, with 9 bases in between. Germline-derived CDR1 and CDR2 are MRHNA and SNTAGT. The CDR3 runs to 15 residues. This chain's CDR3 is CASSDSGSDYNEQFF. The CDR3 DNA reads TGTGCCAGCAGTGACTCGGGTAGCGACTACAATGAGCAGTTCTTC.

The CDR3 DNA follows: TGTGCCAGCAGACCCGGACAGGGTTCGAGCCAGCCCCAGCATTTT. Protein product: CASRPGQGSSQPQHF. The chain couples TRBV2 to TRBJ1-5; 8 bases line up with TRBD1. Germline loops: CDR1 SNHLY, CDR2 FYNNEI. V lost 6 bases to trimming and J lost 7 bases; unmatched junction nucleotides: 11. The CDR3 loop spans 15 amino acids.

This sequence joins TRBV19 and TRBJ2-7, with D possibly matching TRBD1 (5 bases). The length of the CDR3 is 13 residues. V shed 3 bases and J shed 2 bases, with 8 bases lying between them. Germline V gene lookup returns CDR1 LNHDA and CDR2 SQIVND (reference sequence). Here the CDR3 reads CASSMGQTYEQYF. The CDR3 nucleotides read TGTGCCAGTAGTATGGGGCAGACCTACGAGCAGTACTTC.

The rearrangement uses TRBV30 and TRBJ2-4; D may be TRBD1 (6 bases). V was cut by 2 bases and J by 8 bases, with 16 bases left in between. Germline assignment: CDR1 GTSNPN and CDR2 SVGIG (reference sequence). CDR3 length: 14 residues. CDR3 DNA sequence: TGTGCCTGGAGTATTTCAAGGGCAGGGGACATTCAGTACTTC. Amino acids: CAWSISRAGDIQYF.

This clone has more than one count but fewer than ten. The rearrangement links TRBV5-1 to TRBJ1-2; D remains unclear. The CDR3 is 14 amino acids. Germline-derived CDR1 and CDR2 are SGHRS and YFSETQ. V dropped 0 bases and J dropped 2 bases, with 8 bases sitting between them. CDR3 sequence (DNA): TGCGCCAGCAGCTTGGTAGTGTACAACTATGGCTACACCTTC. It codes for CASSLVVYNYGYTF.

J is TRBJ1-4 and V is TRBV7-9; 9 bases align to TRBD1. In germline, CDR1 is SEHNR, CDR2 FQNEAQ (reference sequence). J was trimmed by 8 bases and V by 5 bases; bases with no gene match: 9. The CDR3 sequence is 15 residues long. CDR3 amino acids: CASSPLTGGFEKLFF. For the CDR3, the DNA is TGTGCCAGCAGCCCCCTGACAGGGGGTTTCGAAAAACTGTTTTTT.

The chain combines TRBV9 with TRBJ1-3; D gene uncertain. This CDR3 is built from 15 residues. V lost 0 bases, J lost 0 bases, and 7 bases lay in between. CDR1 is SGDLS, CDR2 YYNGEE, per germline. The CDR3 DNA follows: TGTGCCAGCAGCGTAGGCGGATCCTCTGGAAACACCATATATTTT. Encoded protein: CASSVGGSSGNTIYF.

The V call is TRBV15, the J call TRBJ2-3; D is unclear. CDR3 length: 15 amino acids. The germline V and J ends were trimmed by 1 base and 2 bases, with 10 bases remaining between them. Germline V gives CDR1 LNHNV, CDR2 YYDKDF (reference sequence). The CDR3 DNA sequence: TGTGCCACCAGCAGAGGGGCAAGTCTCACAGATACGCAGTATTTT. Protein product: CATSRGASLTDTQYF. Full variable domain (missing parts from reference TRBV15 and TRBJ2-3): DAMVIQNPRYQVTQFGKPVTLSCSQTLNHNVMYWYQQKSSQAPKLLFHYYDKDFNNEADTPDNFQSRRPNTSFCFLDIRSPGLGDTAMYLCATSRGASLTDTQYFGPGTRLTVL.

The chain employs TRBV21-1 and TRBJ1-5; the table's D call, TRBD1, was not checked against the DNA. TRBV21-1 is termed a pseudogene. The CDR3 is 11 residues long. CDR3 sequence (DNA): TGTGCCAGCCATAGCAATCAGCCCCAGCATTTT. This translates into CASHSNQPQHF.

The chain recombines TRBV6-4 with TRBJ2-6; the D is unclear. There are 15 residues in the CDR3. Per germline, CDR1 MRHNA and CDR2 SNTAGT. The ends were cut back, 2 bases at V and 3 bases at J, with 8 bases in the middle. The CDR3 loop is CASSDEASGANVLTF. The DNA for the CDR3 is TGTGCCAGCAGTGACGAAGCGAGTGGGGCCAACGTCCTGACTTTC.